This T cell receptor beta chain was captured in a study of shared clonotypes between healthy human individuals. Study observations and caveats: Generally, naive subsets came out with larger estimated richness than memory subsets.

In the case of this clone: Its antigen is currently unknown.

Cells designated naive CD8 were CD45RO-negative and were positively selected for CCR7, with terminally differentiated effector memory CD45RA+ cells excluded. This CDR3 has 14 amino acids. V lost 5 bases, J lost 8 bases, and 13 bases lay in between. The V gene's germline CDR1 is SGHAT and CDR2 FQNNGV. Source study methods: Owing to the provision of junction-only sequences devoid of quality scores by immunoSEQ, filtering differed. The method was immunoSEQ multiplex PCR; TCRdb's version includes in-frame clones alone and lacks a portion of them. The V and J calls and clone size are taken from that table; D and trimming were inferred from the DNA. The table shows some 2,000,000 clones, with less than 95% occurring only once.

The chain recombines TRBV11-2 with TRBJ1-6; a possible D gene is TRBD1 (6 bases). Sequencing input: naive CD8+ T cells sorted from blood. The sequence came from a man aged 18 to 30 in good health. Here the CDR3 DNA reads TGTGCCAGCAGCCTCGGGGGCGGGGATTCACCCCTCCACTTT. Amino acids: CASSLGGGDSPLHF.